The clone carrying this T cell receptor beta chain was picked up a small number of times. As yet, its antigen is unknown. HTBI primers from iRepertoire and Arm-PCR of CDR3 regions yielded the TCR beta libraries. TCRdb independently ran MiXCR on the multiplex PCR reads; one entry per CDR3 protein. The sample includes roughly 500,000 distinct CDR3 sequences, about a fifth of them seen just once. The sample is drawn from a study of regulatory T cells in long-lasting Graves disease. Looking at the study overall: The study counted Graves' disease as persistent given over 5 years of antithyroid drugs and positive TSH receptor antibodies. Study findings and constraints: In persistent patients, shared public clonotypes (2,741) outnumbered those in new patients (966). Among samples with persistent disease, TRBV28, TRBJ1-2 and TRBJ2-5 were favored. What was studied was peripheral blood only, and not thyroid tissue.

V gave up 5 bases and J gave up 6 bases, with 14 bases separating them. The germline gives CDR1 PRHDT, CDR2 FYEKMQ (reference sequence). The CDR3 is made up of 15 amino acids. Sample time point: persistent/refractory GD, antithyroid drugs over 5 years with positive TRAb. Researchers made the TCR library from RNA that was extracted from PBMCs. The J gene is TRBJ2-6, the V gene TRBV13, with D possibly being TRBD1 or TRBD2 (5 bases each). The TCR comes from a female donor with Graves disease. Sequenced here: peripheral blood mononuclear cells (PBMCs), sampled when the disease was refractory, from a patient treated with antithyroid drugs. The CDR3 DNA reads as TGTGCCAGCAGCCCCCGGGGCCACGAGGCCAACGTCCTGACTTTC. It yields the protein CASSPRGHEANVLTF.